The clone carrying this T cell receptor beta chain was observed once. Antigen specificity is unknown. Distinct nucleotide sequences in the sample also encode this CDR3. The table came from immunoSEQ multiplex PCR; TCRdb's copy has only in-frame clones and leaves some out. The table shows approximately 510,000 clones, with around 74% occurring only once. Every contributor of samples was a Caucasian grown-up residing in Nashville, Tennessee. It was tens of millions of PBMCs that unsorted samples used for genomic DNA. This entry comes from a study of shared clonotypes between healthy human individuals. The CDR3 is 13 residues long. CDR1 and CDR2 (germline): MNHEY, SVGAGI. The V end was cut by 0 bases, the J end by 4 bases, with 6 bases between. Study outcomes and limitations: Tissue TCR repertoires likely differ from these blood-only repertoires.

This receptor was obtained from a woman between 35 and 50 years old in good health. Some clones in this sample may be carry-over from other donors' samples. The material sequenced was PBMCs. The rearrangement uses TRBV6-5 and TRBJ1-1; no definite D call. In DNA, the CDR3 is TGTGCCAGCAGTTACTCCCGCGGCACTGAAGCTTTCTTT. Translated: CASSYSRGTEAFF.